Below, 3 T cell receptor beta chains from the same sample are listed, as sequenced in a study of molecular identifiers for immune sequencing clone quantification (dated by TCRdb to between 2017 and 2018). Library preparation was by PCR. The sequencing machine was a NextSeq 500. TCRdb ran its own pipeline on the public reads, namely fastp trimming at Q25 and MiXCR clone calling, and kept in-frame beta chains. Each entry is one CDR3 protein sequence, shown with its most common DNA and genes. The sample has approximately 500,000 distinct CDR3 sequences on record, around 25% of them singletons. Under 0.8% of the sample lies in the top ten. The specimen sequenced was naive CD8+ T cells from blood, with Jurkat cell RNA spiked in. The sample's cell subset or site, from its label and the paper: FACS-sorted CD8+CD4-CCR7+CD45RA+ naive T cells. The source is a human donor in good health. Some libraries in this study had Jurkat cell RNA spiked in.

The chain has TRBV7-6 and TRBJ2-1; D possibly corresponds to TRBD2 (6 bases). The length of the CDR3 is 15 residues. The germline V gene has CDR1 SGHVS and CDR2 FNYEAQ. The ends were cut back, 6 bases at V and 2 bases at J, with 14 bases in the middle. The CDR3 region is CASRTGTPAYNEQFF. CDR3 DNA: TGTGCCAGCAGGACGGGGACTCCCGCCTACAATGAGCAGTTCTTC.

This rearrangement joins TRBV11-2 to TRBJ2-3; TRBD1 might be the D (6 bases). Germline assignment: CDR1 SGHAT and CDR2 FQNNGV. The germline V and J ends were trimmed by 1 base and 1 base, with 12 bases remaining between them. The CDR3 consists of 16 residues. CDR3 DNA: TGTGCCAGCAGCTTAGCCACAGGGATGGGCACAGATACGCAGTATTTT. This sequence encodes CASSLATGMGTDTQYF.

A note on this clonotype: A read error may produce the germline difference seen at one junction end. The rearrangement joins TRBV9 to TRBJ2-3, with 8 bases matching TRBD1. Germline values: CDR1 SGDLS, CDR2 YYNGEE. This CDR3 comprises 16 residues. CDR3 DNA: TGTGCCAACAGCGAATGGACAGGGACTAGCACAGATACGCAGTATTTT. Its protein is CANSEWTGTSTDTQYF.